The next 5 T cell receptor beta chains were all read from a single sample in a study of early T cells in non-severe SARS-CoV-2 infection (dated by TCRdb to about 2021). Receptor libraries were prepared by 5' RACE. TCRdb shows the sequencer as NextSeq 500. The public reads were run again by TCRdb, first through fastp at Q25 and then through MiXCR, and only productive beta chains were kept. Each CDR3 protein appears once, grouped with its most common genes and DNA. The sample yields about 80,000 distinct CDR3 sequences; roughly 12% were counted once. Of the sample, more than 3% is held by the ten largest clones. Sequenced: whole blood. The receptor set was obtained from an adult who was a healthcare worker with PCR-confirmed SARS-CoV-2 infection or an uninfected control (not recorded which).

The chain has TRBV9 and TRBJ2-1; a possible D gene is TRBD2 (6 bases). CDR1 is SGDLS and CDR2 is YYNGEE in the germline V gene. V was shortened by 2 bases and J by 5 bases, with 14 bases between the two germline ends. This CDR3 comprises 15 residues. The CDR3 DNA follows: TGTGCCAGCAGCGTCCGCGGGACTGTCGACAATGAGCAGTTCTTC. Residues: CASSVRGTVDNEQFF.

This clonotype appeared a few times. The V call is TRBV7-9, the J call TRBJ2-1; a weak D match, TRBD2 (5 bases). The V end was cut by 2 bases, the J end by 3 bases, with 14 bases between. This CDR3 is built from 16 residues. Germline V lookup: CDR1 SEHNR, CDR2 FQNEAQ (reference sequence). CDR3 bases: TGTGCCAGCAGCTTAAGGGCGGGTACTTACTACAATGAGCAGTTCTTC. Its protein product is CASSLRAGTYYNEQFF.

In its sample, this clonotype was seen a few times. The V call is TRBV6-1, the J call TRBJ2-6; D gene uncertain. The V end was cut by 9 bases, the J end by 1 base, with 13 bases between. The length of the CDR3 is 15 residues. Looked up from germline, CDR1 is MNHNS and CDR2 is SASEGT. CDR3 loop: CASNEIPSGANVLTF. In DNA, the CDR3 is TGTGCCAGTAATGAGATACCATCTGGGGCCAACGTCCTGACTTTC.

This CDR3 reads CASTRTGGYGYTF. In DNA, the CDR3 is TGTGCCAGCACCCGGACAGGGGGCTATGGCTACACCTTC. V usage is TRBV6-5 and J usage is TRBJ1-2; TRBD1 agrees at 10 bases. Germline V gives CDR1 MNHEY, CDR2 SVGAGI. The CDR3 runs 13 residues. V gave up 7 bases and J gave up 4 bases; unmatched junction bases: 3.

With regard to this clonotype: A junction boundary mismatches the germline segment, possibly from a read error. J is TRBJ1-1 and V is TRBV7-8; a possible D gene is TRBD1 (6 bases). Germline V gene sequence: CDR1 SGHVS, CDR2 FQNEAQ. The length of the CDR3 is 12 residues. CDR3 nucleotides: TGTGCCAGCAGCTCCGGAGGGGGTGAAGCTTCCTTT. This sequence encodes CASSSGGGEASF.